The text below deals with one TCR beta chain. Its antigen is as yet unknown. Method: immunoSEQ multiplex PCR; TCRdb's copy keeps in-frame clones and lacks some. In the table there are roughly 37,000 clones, approximately 88% of which are singletons. The sample comes from a study of T cell clonotyping in hematopoietic cell transplantation. Study-level findings and limits: Pathologically expanded recipient clonotypes increased progressively from day 30 to day 180 as diversity fell. At the given depth, recipient repertoires were over 97% de novo clonotypes. Higher Inverse Simpson Index values in graft donor and pretransplant recipient predicted broader posttransplant TCR diversity. Without cell sorting, CD4 versus CD8 contributions remain unresolved.

With 3 bases removed from V and 4 bases from J, the gap between germline ends came to 10 bases. The CDR3 sequence is 13 residues long. Germline loops: CDR1 MDHEN, CDR2 SYDVKM. The sequenced material came from peripheral blood mononuclear cells. This chain links TRBV28 with TRBJ2-7; D is uncertain. The sequence came from a woman aged 40 to 55 in good health. Some clones in this sample may be carry-over from other donors' samples. CDR3 DNA sequence: TGTGCCAGCAGTTTTCTGGATCCTTACGAGCAGTACTTC. As protein: CASSFLDPYEQYF.